The 26 T cell receptor beta chains in this list originate from one sample, sequenced in a study of OX40 agonist ivuxolimab in advanced cancers. Assay used: immunoSEQ multiplex PCR; TCRdb lists only in-frame clones, some missing. Of roughly 100,000 clones in the sample, around nine tenths were seen once. Here the sequenced sample was CD4+ or CD8+ T cells sorted from blood, taken in a trial of the OX40 agonist ivuxolimab. The origin of the receptors is an adult with an advanced solid tumor such as melanoma, head and neck, liver or kidney cancer.

The gene calls are TRBV29-1 and TRBJ2-1; TRBD2 matches at 9 bases. This CDR3 is built from 16 residues. V shed 0 bases, J shed 3 bases, and the junction held 6 bases outside the gene matches. Germline values: CDR1 SQVTM, CDR2 ANQGSEA. In DNA, the CDR3 is TGCAGCGTTGAAGATAGCCAGCGGGGGGTCTACAATGAGCAGTTCTTC. Protein sequence: CSVEDSQRGVYNEQFF.

V is TRBV7-8 and J is TRBJ2-1; 9 nucleotides line up with TRBD2. V lost 1 base, J lost 1 base, and 20 bases stayed unmatched. Germline V CDR1 and CDR2: SGHVS, FQNEAQ. The CDR3 spans 22 residues. Written as DNA, the CDR3 is TGTGCCAGCAGCTTAGGAGGCTTGGGTCTAGCGGGACCGGTGGAATCCTACAATGAGCAGTTCTTC. Its protein is CASSLGGLGLAGPVESYNEQFF.

This chain uses TRBV10-1 with TRBJ2-2; weak D call: TRBD1 (5 bases). V gave up 4 bases and J gave up 0 bases, with 6 bases separating them. The CDR3 has 14 amino acids. Per germline, CDR1 WNHNN and CDR2 SYGVQD (reference sequence). Here the CDR3 DNA reads TGCGCCAGCAGTGGACAGCCGAACACCGGGGAGCTGTTTTTT. Amino acid sequence: CASSGQPNTGELFF.

This chain uses TRBV7-2 with TRBJ2-3; 7 bases agree with TRBD1. The germline V gene encodes CDR1 SGHTA and CDR2 FQGNSA. The CDR3 is made up of 15 amino acids. Trimming took 5 bases from V and 8 from J; bases not matched to a gene: 13. The CDR3 sequence is CASSPEGARPGTQYF. The DNA for the CDR3 is TGTGCCAGCAGCCCTGAGGGGGCCAGGCCAGGTACGCAGTATTTT. The variable domain in full, completed from reference TRBV7-2 and TRBJ2-3, reads GAGVSQSPSNKVTEKGKDVELRCDPISGHTALYWYRQSLGQGLEFLIYFQGNSAPDKSGLPSDRFSAERTGGSVSTLTIQRTQQEDSAVYLCASSPEGARPGTQYFGPGTRLTVL.

The chain joins TRBV27 to TRBJ2-7; 12 positions agree with TRBD1. This CDR3 has 14 residues. CDR1 and CDR2 (germline): MNHEY, SMNVEV (reference sequence). V lost 7 bases, J lost 7 bases, and 8 bases stayed unmatched. In nucleotides, the CDR3 is TGTGCCAGCACCGGGGACAGGGGGCGAGGAGAGCAGTACTTC. Translation gives CASTGDRGRGEQYF.

The chain is built from TRBV5-8 and TRBJ2-3; 10 bases agree with TRBD2. Germline V lookup: CDR1 SGHTS, CDR2 YDEGEE. This CDR3 region has 19 residues. The ends lost 1 base at V and 1 base at J; junction bases unmatched: 12. CDR3 DNA sequence: TGTGCCAGCAGCTTGTCCCAAGCGGGGGGGCCCTGGGGCACAGATACGCAGTATTTT. Protein product: CASSLSQAGGPWGTDTQYF. The full variable domain, completed using reference TRBV5-8 and TRBJ2-3, is EAGVTQSPTHLIKTRGQQATLRCSPISGHTSVYWYQQALGLGLQFLLWYDEGEERNRGNFPPRFSGRQFPNYSSELNVNALELEDSALYLCASSLSQAGGPWGTDTQYFGPGTRLTVL.

The chain is built from TRBV6-5 and TRBJ2-7; 7 bases map to TRBD2. The germline V gene has CDR1 MNHEY and CDR2 SVGAGI. CDR3 length: 15 amino acids. Losses at the gene ends were 6 bases for V and 6 bases for J; bases not matched to a gene: 14. CDR3 DNA: TGTGCCAGCAGAGGGTCCGGGACTACCCATGGCGAGCAGTACTTC. Protein: CASRGSGTTHGEQYF.

The chain carries TRBV4-3 and TRBJ2-2, with D perhaps given as TRBD1 or TRBD2 (5 bases each). The CDR3 is 14 residues long. The V end was cut by 4 bases, the J end by 8 bases, with 14 bases between. From germline, CDR1 is LGHNA and CDR2 YSLEER. DNA of the CDR3: TGCGCCAGCAGCCGAGTCCCCGGGGCAGGGGAGCTGTTTTTT. Its translation is CASSRVPGAGELFF.

V and J are TRBV5-4 and TRBJ2-3; D may be TRBD1 (7 bases). The germline V gene encodes CDR1 SGHNT and CDR2 YYREEE (reference sequence). This CDR3 region has 15 residues. Trimming shortened V by 4 bases and J by 3 bases, and 15 bases separated the two germline ends. The CDR3 bases are TGTGCCAGCAGCCCAAGACAGGGACTTACAGATACGCAGTATTTT. Protein product: CASSPRQGLTDTQYF.

This chain links TRBV6-5 with TRBJ2-2, with TRBD1 matching over 7 bases. CDR1 is MNHEY and CDR2 is SVGAGI in the germline V gene. V was pared by 6 bases and J by 6 bases, with 10 bases of the junction left unmatched. CDR3 length equals 15 residues. The CDR3 protein is CASRADRVSAGELFF. CDR3 nucleotide sequence: TGTGCCAGCAGAGCTGACAGGGTTTCGGCCGGGGAGCTGTTTTTT.

This chain joins TRBV5-4 and TRBJ1-3, with D tentatively TRBD1 (5 bases). The length of the CDR3 is 15 residues. From germline, CDR1 is SGHNT and CDR2 YYREEE (reference sequence). Trimming stripped 0 bases from V and 3 bases from J, with 10 bases between. In DNA form, the CDR3 reads TGTGCCAGCAGCTTGGGCGGGGCTGGTGGAAACACCATATATTTT. Its translation is CASSLGGAGGNTIYF. Looking up the rest from reference TRBV5-4 and TRBJ1-3 gives the full variable domain: ETGVTQSPTHLIKTRGQQVTLRCSSQSGHNTVSWYQQALGQGPQFIFQYYREEENGRGNFPPRFSGLQFPNYSSELNVNALELDDSALYLCASSLGGAGGNTIYFGEGSWLTVV.

The chain uses TRBV19 and TRBJ2-1; TRBD2 aligns across 7 bases. V shed 3 bases, J shed 1 base, and the junction held 3 bases outside the gene matches. The CDR3 is 15 residues long. Germline CDR1 reads LNHDA; CDR2 reads SQIVND (reference sequence). The CDR3 loop reads CASSIFGRSYNEQFF. The CDR3 region has the DNA TGTGCCAGTAGTATCTTCGGGAGGTCCTACAATGAGCAGTTCTTC.

Judged by abundance, this clone is medium-sized (0.01 to 0.1%). The CDR3 spells CASSGRDAQETQYF. The DNA of the CDR3 is TGTGCCAGCAGTGGGCGGGACGCCCAAGAGACCCAGTACTTC. The chain links TRBV6-4 to TRBJ2-5, with D maybe TRBD2 (6 bases). This CDR3 is built from 14 residues. Germline lookup yields CDR1 MRHNA and CDR2 SNTAGT. Trimming left V 4 bases short and J 1 base short, with 10 bases between.

CDR3 protein: CASWTLGGSYNEQFF. Here the CDR3 DNA reads TGTGCCAGCTGGACCCTGGGGGGCTCCTACAATGAGCAGTTCTTC. This chain connects TRBV18 to TRBJ2-1, with D perhaps matching TRBD2 (6 bases). Germline CDR1 and CDR2: KGHSH and LQKENI. Trimming left V 7 bases short and J 0 bases short, with 13 bases between. The CDR3 is 15 residues long. The variable domain in full, with the rest retrieved from reference TRBV18 and TRBJ2-1, is NAGVMQNPRHLVRRRGQEARLRCSPMKGHSHVYWYRQLPEEGLKFMVYLQKENIIDESGMPKERFSAEFPKEGPSILRIQQVVRGDSAAYFCASWTLGGSYNEQFFGPGTRLTVL.

The V and J genes are TRBV6-6 and TRBJ1-5; D remains ambiguous. The length of the CDR3 is 13 residues. V lost 8 bases to trimming and J lost 4 bases, with 12 bases between them. Germline CDR1 and CDR2: MNHNY and SVGAGI (reference sequence). For the CDR3, the DNA is TGTGCCAGCGAGCCCGGAGGGAATCAGCCCCAGCATTTT. Encoded protein: CASEPGGNQPQHF.

This chain connects TRBV2 to TRBJ2-2; D gene unclear. The CDR3 runs to 12 residues. The V end was cut by 8 bases, the J end by 6 bases, with 10 bases between. The germline V gene has CDR1 SNHLY and CDR2 FYNNEI. CDR3 protein: CASRYPPGELFF. The CDR3 DNA is TGTGCCAGCCGCTACCCCCCCGGGGAGCTGTTTTTT.

The gene calls are TRBV28 and TRBJ2-2; 8 nucleotides align to TRBD2. CDR3 length equals 15 residues. V trimming: 4 bases; J trimming: 3 bases; junction bases outside the gene matches: 4. Germline CDR1 is MDHEN and CDR2 is SYDVKM. CDR3 in DNA: TGTGCCAGCAGTTCCTCGGGAGGGTACACCGGGGAGCTGTTTTTT. Translation: CASSSSGGYTGELFF. Full variable domain (rest looked up from reference TRBV28 and TRBJ2-2): DVKVTQSSRYLVKRTGEKVFLECVQDMDHENMFWYRQDPGLGLRLIYFSYDVKMKEKGDIPEGYSVSREKKERFSLILESASTNQTSMYLCASSSSGGYTGELFFGEGSRLTVL.

This clone was detected only a few times. V gene TRBV25-1 combines with J gene TRBJ2-5; TRBD2 aligns across 16 bases. The V and J ends lost 4 bases and 7 bases, in that order; junction bases with no gene match: 9. The CDR3 is 17 amino acids. Germline CDR1 and CDR2: MGHDK and SYGVNS. The CDR3: CASSAGTSGRADGTQYF. In DNA form, the CDR3 reads TGTGCCAGCAGTGCCGGGACTAGCGGGAGGGCCGATGGGACCCAGTACTTC.

About this clone itself: This sample also contains other DNA sequences that code for the same CDR3. The J gene is TRBJ2-3, the V gene TRBV15, with a tentative D call TRBD2 (7 bases). This CDR3 has 15 residues. Per germline, CDR1 LNHNV and CDR2 YYDKDF (reference sequence). Trimming cost V 0 bases and J 4 bases, with 11 bases left between them. For the CDR3, the DNA is TGTGCCACCAGCAGAGATCGGGGGGCCGCAGATACGCAGTATTTT. It specifies CATSRDRGAADTQYF.

This chain uses TRBV4-2 with TRBJ2-3; 11 nucleotides agree with TRBD2. Looked up from germline, CDR1 is LGHNA and CDR2 is YNFKEQ. The CDR3 totals 19 residues. J lost 3 bases, V lost 0 bases, and 11 bases had no gene match. The CDR3 DNA sequence: TGTGCCAGCAGCCAAGAAGGGAGGGTAGCGGGGGGGCGGACAGATACGCAGTATTTT. Translation: CASSQEGRVAGGRTDTQYF.

This chain joins TRBV5-5 and TRBJ2-3; D unclear. V was pared by 4 bases and J by 4 bases, with 16 bases between. Germline CDR1 SGHKS, CDR2 YYEKEE (reference sequence). The CDR3 totals 15 residues. CDR3 bases: TGTGCCAGCAGCCCCCTAAGCAATGGCGCAGATACGCAGTATTTT. This gives the protein CASSPLSNGADTQYF.

The chain combines TRBV7-2 with TRBJ2-1; no definite D call. Trimming left V 2 bases short and J 3 bases short, with 5 bases between. This CDR3 is 13 amino acids long. The germline V gene encodes CDR1 SGHTA and CDR2 FQGNSA. CDR3 protein: CASSLSVYNEQFF. The CDR3 coding sequence is TGTGCCAGCAGCTTATCCGTCTACAATGAGCAGTTCTTC.

The V and J genes are TRBV5-1 and TRBJ2-1, with no clear D. The ends were cut back, 0 bases at V and 8 bases at J, with 6 bases in the middle. Per germline, CDR1 SGHRS and CDR2 YFSETQ. The CDR3 has 12 residues. The CDR3 nucleotides are TGCGCCAGCAGCTTGGCCAAGGATGAGCAGTTCTTC. It specifies CASSLAKDEQFF.

V and J are TRBV7-7 and TRBJ2-2; D is ambiguous. V was trimmed by 2 bases and J by 6 bases, leaving 7 bases between them. Germline V CDR1 and CDR2: SSHAT, FNYEAQ (reference sequence). The CDR3 loop spans 13 amino acids. The CDR3 nucleotides are TGTGCCAGCAGCTTATCGAGTTCCGGGGAGCTGTTTTTT. Translated: CASSLSSSGELFF.

The chain couples TRBV5-1 to TRBJ1-1; TRBD1 matches at 8 bases. Germline CDR1 SGHRS, CDR2 YFSETQ. Trimming cost V 3 bases and J 7 bases; bases outside gene matches: 5. The CDR3 consists of 13 residues. CDR3 DNA sequence: TGCGCCAGCAGCTCCGACAGGGGCCTTGAAGCTTTCTTT. It codes for CASSSDRGLEAFF.

The chain joins TRBV6-1 to TRBJ2-1; D might be TRBD2 (6 bases). Trimming took 3 bases from V and 3 from J, leaving 12 bases between them. The CDR3 extends over 15 amino acids. Germline CDR1 is MNHNS and CDR2 is SASEGT. The CDR3, as DNA: TGTGCCAGCAGTGATGGAGGGAAAATCTACAATGAGCAGTTCTTC. Protein sequence: CASSDGGKIYNEQFF.